This T cell receptor beta chain originates from a study of CD8 T cells in Susac syndrome. V lost 0 bases to trimming and J lost 1 base, with 4 bases between them. CDR3 length equals 12 residues. CDR1 DFQATT and CDR2 SNEGSKA come from the germline V gene (reference sequence). Bulk CD8+ and CD4+ cells came from magnetic negative isolation; CD8+ TEMRA by FACS. Reverse transcription of roughly 0.5 to 1 ug RNA was carried out with random hexamers. MiXCR, run by TCRdb on the immunoSEQ multiplex PCR reads, gives a single entry per CDR3 protein. The sample carries approximately 80,000 distinct CDR3 sequences, around 90% recorded once.

The chain is built from TRBV20-1 and TRBJ2-7; the D is unclear. The source is a human donor with multiple sclerosis. Sequenced input: CD8+ T cells from PBMCs. CDR3 sequence: CSARDPSYEQYF. As DNA, the CDR3 is TGCAGTGCTAGAGATCCATCCTACGAGCAGTACTTC.